Given below is one TCR beta chain in context. The data were obtained in a study of blood T cell repertoires in COVID-19. Looking at the study overall: Some COVID-19 samples were acute and others convalescent; all came from the United States, Italy and Spain. Sample material is recorded as cDNA or gDNA derived from T cells, B-cell-depleted T cells, or PBMCs.

This CDR3 contains 18 residues. Trimming shortened V by 0 bases and J by 4 bases, and 22 bases separated the two germline ends. Germline V gene lookup returns CDR1 SGHAT and CDR2 FQNNGV. Per the original methods: It was from reference gene primer amplification that nucleated cell counts were estimated. Sequencing was performed with immunoSEQ multiplex PCR; in TCRdb, only in-frame clones are kept and a portion is missing. V and J calls and clone size are given by that table; D and trimming were obtained from the DNA. The repertoire includes under 200,000 clones, 70% to 90% of them detected once, and 20% to 25% sits in the top ten.

This TCR derives from a man aged 60 to 75 with active or convalescent COVID-19. Sequencing was performed on peripheral blood. The V and J genes are TRBV11-2 and TRBJ2-7; D is possibly TRBD1 (6 bases). This CDR3 is CASSLDLSWAGVGYEQYF. In DNA, the CDR3 is TGTGCCAGCAGCTTAGATCTAAGCTGGGCAGGGGTAGGGTACGAGCAGTACTTC. The variable domain in full, completed from reference TRBV11-2 and TRBJ2-7, reads EAGVAQSPRYKIIEKRQSVAFWCNPISGHATLYWYQQILGQGPKLLIQFQNNGVVDDSQLPKDRFSAERLKGVDSTLKIQPAKLEDSAVYLCASSLDLSWAGVGYEQYFGPGTRLTVT.